The 15 T cell receptor beta chains below all came from one sample that was sequenced in a study of T cells in Graves' hyperthyroidism and ophthalmopathy. Regions amplified from RNA transcripts were the TCR beta CDR3 regions. HTBI primers drove first-round RT-PCR of the TCR CDR3. TCRdb re-derived calls from the multiplex PCR reads in MiXCR, one entry per CDR3 protein. Altogether about 480,000 distinct CDR3 sequences are present, around 22% being singletons, with the ten largest covering around 10%. The sequencing sample was made of blood. These receptors all come from a woman aged 30 to 39 with Graves' ophthalmopathy.

V is TRBV21-1 and J is TRBJ2-3; the D call TRBD1 from the table was never checked on the DNA. TRBV21-1 is given as a pseudogene. This CDR3 spans 20 amino acids. CDR3 loop: CASSTTEGDSPILRTDTQYF. DNA of the CDR3: TGTGCCAGCAGCACCACGGAGGGGGACTCCCCCATACTTCGCACAGATACGCAGTATTTT.

This clonotype was observed at least ten times. V is TRBV7-2 and J is TRBJ1-5; D is possibly TRBD1 (5 bases). Germline lookup yields CDR1 SGHTA and CDR2 FQGNSA. V was trimmed by 5 bases and J by 10 bases, leaving 21 bases between them. This CDR3 is built from 15 residues. This chain's CDR3 is CASSPGGDGLRPQHF. The CDR3 nucleotides are TGTGCCAGCAGCCCCGGGGGGGACGGTTTGCGTCCCCAGCATTTT.

V gene TRBV18 combines with J gene TRBJ2-5; TRBD2 matches 9 bases. The CDR3 is made up of 16 amino acids. Germline V CDR1 and CDR2: KGHSH, LQKENI. V lost 3 bases to trimming and J lost 3 bases; unmatched junction nucleotides: 8. The CDR3: CASSPVAGGFEETQYF. The CDR3 DNA follows: TGTGCCAGCTCACCTGTGGCGGGGGGGTTTGAAGAGACCCAGTACTTC.

This clonotype was observed many times. This sequence joins TRBV19 and TRBJ1-1; 7 bases map to TRBD1. CDR3 size: 12 residues. V gave up 9 bases and J gave up 4 bases; unmatched junction bases: 5. Germline V CDR1 and CDR2: LNHDA, SQIVND (reference sequence). The CDR3 is CASRGYPTEAFF. CDR3 DNA: TGTGCCAGCAGGGGGTACCCCACTGAAGCTTTCTTT.

The rearrangement joins TRBV20-1 to TRBJ2-5, with TRBD1 matching over 8 bases. From germline, CDR1 is DFQATT and CDR2 SNEGSKA (reference sequence). The CDR3 spans 13 residues. V lost 8 bases to trimming and J lost 7 bases; unmatched junction nucleotides: 12. The CDR3 region is CSLNTDRGVTQYF. CDR3 coding DNA: TGCAGTCTCAATACCGACAGGGGTGTGACCCAGTACTTC.

This clonotype was seen repeatedly, ten times or more. The rearrangement uses TRBV20-1 and TRBJ1-6; unclear D gene. Between the trimmed V and J ends, which lost 2 bases and 0 bases, there was a span of 14 bases. The CDR3 has 17 amino acids. Germline-derived CDR1 and CDR2 are DFQATT and SNEGSKA (reference sequence). Here the CDR3 reads CSARKISGSSYNSPLHF. In DNA, the CDR3 is TGCAGTGCTAGAAAGATAAGTGGGAGCTCCTATAATTCACCCCTCCACTTT.

This clonotype was counted at least ten times. This sequence joins TRBV6-5 and TRBJ1-3; a weak D match, TRBD1 (6 bases). The CDR3 length is 14 residues. Germline loops: CDR1 MNHEY, CDR2 SVGAGI. The V and J ends lost 0 bases and 4 bases respectively, with 7 bases between them. As DNA, the CDR3 is TGTGCCAGCAGTTACTCGGACAGCGGAAACACCATATATTTT. Its translation is CASSYSDSGNTIYF.

About this clonotype: At one end the junction does not follow the germline gene, possibly because of a read error. V usage is TRBV5-1 and J usage is TRBJ1-2; no definite D call. The germline gives CDR1 SGHRS, CDR2 YFSETQ. The length of the CDR3 is 12 residues. The CDR3 region is CASSFNTGDLFF. The DNA for the CDR3 is TGCGCCAGCAGCTTCAACACGGGAGATCTGTTCTTC.

This clonotype was recorded a few times. The chain uses TRBV9 and TRBJ1-1; 11 bases map to TRBD1. The trim removed 3 bases at V and 5 bases at J, leaving 9 bases unmatched. This CDR3 comprises 16 residues. Germline V CDR1 and CDR2: SGDLS, YYNGEE. The CDR3 here is CASSAGQGDVRTEAFF. For the CDR3, the DNA is TGTGCCAGCAGCGCGGGACAGGGGGACGTTCGGACTGAAGCTTTCTTT.

This clonotype was picked up many times. This chain uses TRBV7-8 with TRBJ1-3, with D perhaps matching TRBD1 (5 bases). Trimming pared 1 base from V and 1 base from J, leaving 8 bases between. The CDR3 consists of 15 residues. CDR1 and CDR2 from the germline V gene are SGHVS and FQNEAQ. CDR3 loop: CASSLVRGSGNTIYF. CDR3 DNA: TGTGCCAGCAGCTTAGTGAGGGGTTCTGGAAACACCATATATTTT.

The V and J genes are TRBV11-2 and TRBJ1-2; tentative D call: TRBD1 (5 bases). CDR3 length: 18 amino acids. Trimming removed 0 bases at V and 2 bases at J, with 19 bases between. Germline V gene lookup returns CDR1 SGHAT and CDR2 FQNNGV. The CDR3 protein is CASSLEWDHRNLNYGYTF. In nucleotides, the CDR3 is TGTGCCAGCAGCTTAGAGTGGGACCACAGAAATTTGAACTATGGCTACACCTTC.

This clonotype was seen ten or more times. The chain recombines TRBV6-1 with TRBJ2-7, with D perhaps matching TRBD1 (6 bases). The CDR3 totals 15 residues. The germline gives CDR1 MNHNS, CDR2 SASEGT. Trimming removed 4 bases at V and 3 bases at J, with 16 bases between. The CDR3 DNA follows: TGTGCCAGCAGTGGGACAGACCATCCAAACTACGAGCAGTACTTC. Translated, it gives CASSGTDHPNYEQYF.

The chain links TRBV4-1 to TRBJ2-7; 8 bases match TRBD1. The germline gives CDR1 MGHRA, CDR2 YSYEKL. This CDR3 comprises 14 residues. Unmatched junction bases numbered 5, after V lost 5 bases and J lost 2 bases. CDR3 sequence (DNA): TGCGCCAGCAGCTGGACAGGGCCGGCCTACGAGCAGTACTTC. Amino acids: CASSWTGPAYEQYF.

The rearrangement uses TRBV12-3 or TRBV12-4 and TRBJ2-7; possible D gene TRBD1, 6 bases. V lost 3 bases and J 6 bases, leaving 12 bases between the germline ends. The length of the CDR3 is 13 residues. CDR3 DNA sequence: TGTGCCAGCAGTTTGAGGGGGAATGGCGAGCAGTACTTC. This codes for CASSLRGNGEQYF.

This clonotype was seen many times. This chain connects TRBV5-1 to TRBJ1-2, with 8 bases that match TRBD1. The CDR3 loop spans 15 amino acids. CDR1 is SGHRS, CDR2 YFSETQ, per germline. With V trimmed by 4 bases and J by 8 bases, 13 bases remained unmatched. CDR3 loop: CASSGWTGPLRGYTF. DNA for the CDR3: TGCGCCAGCAGCGGCTGGACAGGGCCCCTTCGGGGCTACACCTTC.